These T cell receptor beta chains were read from a single sample in a study of Graves' ophthalmopathy and Graves' hyperthyroidism. TCRdb passed the multiplex PCR reads through MiXCR, listing each CDR3 protein once. This table has under 200,000 distinct CDR3 sequences, more than 30% appearing once. Specimen: peripheral blood. These TCRs come from a middle-aged woman with Graves' ophthalmopathy. The CDR3 runs from the conserved cysteine through the conserved F or W. D genes are given only for firm matches. Rows give clone size only sometimes, using once, few, many, or a class for an expanded clone.

V	J	D	size	length	CDR3	DNA
TRBV4-1	TRBJ1-6	.	.	12	CASSQVNSPLHF	TGCGCCAGCAGCCAAGTTAACTCACCCCTCCACTTT
TRBV4-1	TRBJ1-2	.	many	16	CASSQERTHKSGGYTF	TGCGCCAGCAGCCAAGAACGGACACATAAGAGCGGTGGCTACACCTTC
TRBV6-1	TRBJ1-2	TRBD1	.	14	CASSETGQGFGYTF	TGTGCCAGCAGTGAAACTGGACAGGGGTTTGGCTACACCTTC
TRBV28	TRBJ2-5	.	many	14	CASSTWPREETQYF	TGTGCCAGCAGTACCTGGCCACGGGAGGAGACCCAGTACTTC
TRBV6-5	TRBJ2-5	.	many	14	CASSPYSAKETQYF	TGTGCCAGCAGCCCCTACTCGGCCAAAGAGACCCAGTACTTC
TRBV18	TRBJ1-5	.	many	12	CASSPGNQPQHF	TGTGCCAGCTCCCCTGGAAATCAGCCCCAGCATTTT
TRBV29-1	TRBJ1-1	.	many	13	CSVEQGLGTEAFF	TGCAGCGTTGAACAGGGTCTCGGCACTGAAGCTTTCTTT
TRBV20-1	TRBJ2-5	.	.	14	CSARGGHDGETQYF	TGCAGTGCTAGAGGGGGGCATGATGGAGAGACCCAGTACTTC
TRBV29-1	TRBJ2-7	.	.	11	CSVFDGGEQYF	TGCAGCGTTTTTGATGGGGGGGAGCAGTACTTC
TRBV7-2	TRBJ2-5	TRBD2	few	15	CASRQAGGGQETQYF	TGTGCCAGCAGGCAGGCGGGAGGGGGTCAAGAGACCCAGTACTTC
TRBV7-2	TRBJ1-5	.	.	14	CASSSRRVSQPQHF	TGTGCCAGCAGCTCCAGACGGGTGAGTCAGCCCCAGCATTTT
TRBV5-1	TRBJ2-3	.	many	12	CASSQDADTQYF	TGCGCCAGCAGCCAGGATGCAGATACGCAGTATTTT
TRBV6-2/TRBV6-3	TRBJ1-1	TRBD1	.	18	CASHYTPGTGGLGTEAFF	TGTGCCAGCCATTACACGCCCGGGACAGGGGGCCTCGGCACTGAAGCTTTCTTT
TRBV7-9	TRBJ2-2	.	many	15	CASSDVQKVTGELFF	TGTGCCAGCAGCGATGTCCAAAAGGTGACCGGGGAGCTGTTTTTT
TRBV15	TRBJ1-1	.	many	14	CATSRAGATTEAFF	TGTGCCACCAGCAGAGCAGGGGCGACCACTGAAGCTTTCTTT
TRBV6-1	TRBJ1-5	.	few	13	CASSEEAKTAQHF	TGTGCCAGCAGTGAAGAGGCGAAAACGGCCCAGCATTTT
TRBV2	TRBJ1-2	TRBD1	many	13	CASRRQGAGGYTF	TGTGCCAGCAGACGACAGGGGGCTGGTGGCTACACCTTC
TRBV7-2	TRBJ2-7	.	once	11	CASSARDEQYF	TGTGCCAGCAGCGCCAGGGACGAGCAGTACTTC